This record covers a single T cell receptor beta chain. Its specificity is not known. The data belong to a study of cytomegalovirus exposure and HLA in healthy donors. V was pared by 0 bases and J by 9 bases, with 4 bases of the junction left unmatched. Germline values: CDR1 SGDLS, CDR2 YYNGEE. The CDR3 extends over 15 amino acids. Study conclusions and caveats: Among the most significant clusters, several appeared linked to common viral pathogens in a later analysis. TCR beta sequences reportedly predicted most subjects' HLA-A and HLA-B alleles accurately. In an earlier analysis, productive rearrangement rates for most beta V segments clustered near 87% or 30%.

This PCR relied on a set of 60 Vbeta primers and 13 Jbeta primers. Per the study methods: In a later analysis, 75 million to 85 million unique TCR beta chains included roughly 11 million shared by two or more donors. Only in-frame clones appear in the TCRdb table, and some are missing; sequencing was by immunoSEQ multiplex PCR. The V and J calls and clone size are taken from that table; D and trimming were inferred from the DNA. Here the sample spans some 120,000 clones, roughly 10% being singletons. The sequencing input was PBMCs. The chain recombines TRBV9 with TRBJ2-1; TRBD2 aligns across 12 bases. The source is a woman aged 18-29 years in good health and CMV-seropositive. DNA of the CDR3: TGTGCCAGCAGCGTAGGTTTGGGACTAGCGGGTGAGCAGTTCTTC. This translates into CASSVGLGLAGEQFF.